This T cell receptor beta chain emerged from a study of blood T cell repertoires in COVID-19. This clone was detected once. Only in-frame clones appear in the TCRdb table, and some are missing; sequencing was by immunoSEQ multiplex PCR. Among around 150,000 clones listed, around 82% were seen once. This sequence originates from a woman aged 60-75 years with acute or convalescent COVID-19. Sequencing was performed on peripheral blood.

CDR3 sequence: CASSPRGGGDTEAFF. In DNA, the CDR3 is TGTGCCAGCAGTCCCCGGGGGGGCGGAGACACTGAAGCTTTCTTT. This sequence joins TRBV6-5 and TRBJ1-1; a weak D match, TRBD1 (6 bases). This CDR3 is built from 15 residues. The germline V and J ends were trimmed by 5 bases and 3 bases, with 16 bases remaining between them. Germline values: CDR1 MNHEY, CDR2 SVGAGI.